These 23 T cell receptor beta chains share one sample of origin, sequenced in a study of blood T cell repertoires in COVID-19 (dated by TCRdb to between 2020 and 2021). The receptor library was made with the immunoSEQ multiplex PCR assay. Drawn from immuneACCESS, this table holds only the in-frame rearrangements with V and J called that TCRdb kept. Clones are partly lost; checked studies trace under half to an unresolved V gene and leave the rest unexplained. Within this sample are approximately 94,000 clones, with almost 80% of them counted one time only. Of the sample, roughly an eighth is held by the ten largest clones. What was sequenced was peripheral blood. All receptors come from a woman aged 70-85 years with acute or convalescent COVID-19.

This chain joins TRBV25-1 and TRBJ2-5; TRBD2 might be the D (6 bases). The CDR3 totals 13 residues. Trimming left V 6 bases short and J 1 base short, with 9 bases between. CDR1 is MGHDK, CDR2 SYGVNS, per germline. The CDR3 nucleotides are TGTGCCAGCAGCCCGGGAGCCCAAGAGACCCAGTACTTC. Translating gives CASSPGAQETQYF. Full variable domain (remainder filled in from reference TRBV25-1 and TRBJ2-5): EADIYQTPRYLVIGTGKKITLECSQTMGHDKMYWYQQDPGMELHLIHYSYGVNSTEKGDLSSESTVSRIRTEHFPLTLESARPSHTSQYLCASSPGAQETQYFGPGTRLLVL.

The rearrangement links TRBV4-1 to TRBJ2-5, with 9 bases fitting TRBD2. The CDR3 extends over 17 amino acids. The junction had 10 bases not matched to a gene; V was cut back by 0 bases and J by 5 bases. Germline CDR1 reads MGHRA; CDR2 reads YSYEKL. As DNA, the CDR3 is TGCGCCAGCAGCCAAGATCAGTTGCGGGGGGGCCGCGAGACCCAGTACTTC. The encoded protein is CASSQDQLRGGRETQYF.

This chain joins TRBV6-5 and TRBJ2-7; TRBD2 agrees at 8 bases. The CDR3 runs 15 residues. J was trimmed by 4 bases and V by 7 bases; bases with no gene match: 12. Per germline, CDR1 MNHEY and CDR2 SVGAGI. The CDR3: CASIPPGGVGYEQYF. In DNA, the CDR3 is TGTGCCAGCATCCCTCCGGGGGGGGTGGGGTACGAGCAGTACTTC.

This chain joins TRBV6-1 and TRBJ2-1; TRBD2 agrees at 12 bases. Germline values: CDR1 MNHNS, CDR2 SASEGT. The ends lost 2 bases at V and 9 bases at J; junction bases unmatched: 5. CDR3 length equals 15 residues. This chain's CDR3 is CASSELAGGRGEQFF. The CDR3 DNA reads TGTGCCAGCAGTGAACTAGCGGGGGGGAGGGGTGAGCAGTTCTTC.

The chain has TRBV2 and TRBJ1-4; no clear D gene. V was clipped by 10 bases and J by 8 bases, with 11 bases between them. The CDR3 extends over 11 amino acids. CDR1 is SNHLY, CDR2 FYNNEI, per germline. CDR3: CATIREEKLFF. The DNA of the CDR3 is TGTGCCACCATAAGGGAGGAAAAACTGTTTTTT.

The chain has TRBV7-2 and TRBJ2-1; 12 bases fit TRBD2. The trim removed 5 bases at V and 10 bases at J, leaving 6 bases unmatched. The CDR3 runs to 14 residues. Germline V lookup: CDR1 SGHTA, CDR2 FQGNSA. CDR3 amino acids: CASSPSGGAREQFF. CDR3 coding DNA: TGTGCCAGCAGCCCTAGCGGGGGGGCCCGAGAGCAGTTCTTC.

On this clone itself: Other DNA variants within this sample encode the same CDR3. The chain carries TRBV3-1 (or the pseudogene TRBV3-2) and TRBJ1-1, with 7 bases that match TRBD1. The junction had 3 bases not matched to a gene; V was cut back by 4 bases and J by 4 bases. Per germline, CDR1 LGHDT and CDR2 YNNKEL (reference sequence). The CDR3 spans 13 residues. The CDR3 nucleotides are TGTGCCAGCAGCCGACAGGGAGGCACTGAAGCTTTCTTT. It is translated as CASSRQGGTEAFF.

The count of this clone is one. This chain connects TRBV12-3 or TRBV12-4 to TRBJ1-5; D is uncertain. CDR3 size: 13 residues. Trimming stripped 3 bases from V and 4 bases from J, with 7 bases between. The DNA for the CDR3 is TGTGCCAGCAGTTTTGGGGAGAATCAGCCCCAGCATTTT. Translating gives CASSFGENQPQHF.

This clone was found a few times. V usage is TRBV14 and J usage is TRBJ1-2; 9 nucleotides line up with TRBD1. The germline gives CDR1 SGHDN, CDR2 FVKESK. Trimming removed 0 bases from V and 10 bases from J; junction bases left unmatched: 18. The CDR3 length is 18 residues. CDR3 amino acids: CASSQETGTGTLSGIYTF. CDR3 DNA: TGTGCCAGCAGCCAAGAAACCGGGACAGGGACGTTAAGTGGAATCTACACCTTC. The whole variable domain, filled in from reference TRBV14 and TRBJ1-2, reads EAGVTQFPSHSVIEKGQTVTLRCDPISGHDNLYWYRRVMGKEIKFLLHFVKESKQDESGMPNNRFLAERTGGTYSTLKVQPAELEDSGVYFCASSQETGTGTLSGIYTFGSGTRLTVV.

The CDR3 DNA is TGTGCCAGCAGTTCAAACCAGGGATGGTTTCCGCAGTACGTC. Its protein product is CASSSNQGWFPQYV. The chain carries TRBV6-6 and TRBJ2-7; tentative D call: TRBD1 (5 bases). CDR3 length: 14 residues. The V gene's germline CDR1 is MNHNY and CDR2 SVGAGI (reference sequence). The V and J ends lost 4 bases and 9 bases respectively, with 19 bases between them.

This clone was observed many times. This chain uses TRBV23-1 with TRBJ1-2; no reliable D call. TRBV23-1 is filed as an ORF, its function uncertain. This CDR3 is 11 amino acids long. Here the CDR3 DNA reads TGCGTCGTTCAGAGGGTTTATGGCTACACCTTC. Its protein product is CVVQRVYGYTF.

The V gene is TRBV11-2, the J gene TRBJ1-5; D not certain. Trimming left V 0 bases short and J 0 bases short, with 3 bases between. Germline V gene sequence: CDR1 SGHAT, CDR2 FQNNGV. The CDR3 spans 14 residues. This CDR3 reads CASSLERSNQPQHF. DNA of the CDR3: TGTGCCAGCAGCTTAGAGCGTAGCAATCAGCCCCAGCATTTT.

The rearrangement joins TRBV3-1 (or the pseudogene TRBV3-2) to TRBJ2-3; 8 bases align to TRBD2. After removal of 0 bases from V and 7 bases from J, the junction contained 3 bases not matched to a gene. The CDR3 is made up of 14 amino acids. CDR1 LGHDT and CDR2 YNNKEL come from the germline V gene (reference sequence). The CDR3, as DNA: TGTGCCAGCAGCCAAGATACTAGCGGATATACGCAGTATTTT. This sequence encodes CASSQDTSGYTQYF.

The CDR3 sequence is CASSSTSGWPYNEQFF. The CDR3 DNA reads TGTGCCAGCAGTTCAACTAGCGGGTGGCCCTACAATGAGCAGTTCTTC. V gene TRBV7-9 combines with J gene TRBJ2-1; 9 positions agree with TRBD2. From germline, CDR1 is SEHNR and CDR2 FQNEAQ (reference sequence). The CDR3 consists of 16 residues. V lost 6 bases and J lost 2; bases outside the gene matches: 8.

The rearrangement joins TRBV28 to TRBJ1-4; the match to TRBD1 covers 12 bases. Germline V gives CDR1 MDHEN, CDR2 SYDVKM. This CDR3 has 16 residues. Trimming took 7 bases from V and 8 from J; bases not matched to a gene: 11. In DNA, the CDR3 is TGTGCCAGCAAAGGGGGGACAGGGGGCGGGATGGAAAAACTGTTTTTT. Translated, it gives CASKGGTGGGMEKLFF.

V is TRBV7-2 and J is TRBJ1-6, with a tentative D call TRBD1 (5 bases). The CDR3 consists of 16 residues. From germline, CDR1 is SGHTA and CDR2 FQGNSA. V was cut by 0 bases and J by 9 bases, with 15 bases left in between. This CDR3 reads CASSLAGQGGGSPLHF. The CDR3 coding sequence is TGTGCCAGCAGCTTAGCGGGGCAGGGCGGCGGTTCACCCCTCCACTTT.

This clone has a handful of counts. This chain uses TRBV7-2 with TRBJ2-1; TRBD2 aligns across 9 bases. This CDR3 comprises 15 residues. The germline V gene encodes CDR1 SGHTA and CDR2 FQGNSA. V dropped 4 bases and J dropped 9; count of bases not matched to a gene: 10. The CDR3 is CASSWGGGGSSEQFF. The DNA for the CDR3 is TGTGCCAGCAGCTGGGGCGGGGGGGGATCCAGTGAGCAGTTCTTC.

The chain uses TRBV5-8 and TRBJ2-3, with a weak D call TRBD1 (6 bases). Per germline, CDR1 SGHTS and CDR2 YDEGEE. V was shortened by 2 bases and J by 1 base, with 14 bases between the two germline ends. This CDR3 comprises 16 residues. For the CDR3, the DNA is TGTGCCAGCAGCTTCAACACAGGGTTTGGCACAGATACGCAGTATTTT. Amino acids: CASSFNTGFGTDTQYF.

This sequence joins TRBV20-1 and TRBJ2-5; 12 bases map to TRBD2. This CDR3 has 14 amino acids. Germline CDR1 is DFQATT and CDR2 is SNEGSKA (reference sequence). Trimming took 3 bases from V and 4 from J; bases not matched to a gene: 3. In DNA, the CDR3 is TGCAGTGCTAGTGGGACTAGCGGGCCAGAGACCCAGTACTTC. Amino acids: CSASGTSGPETQYF.

The rearrangement links TRBV19 to TRBJ2-2; TRBD2 might be the D (6 bases). V was trimmed by 3 bases and J by 7 bases, leaving 12 bases between them. The CDR3 length is 14 residues. Germline V gene sequence: CDR1 LNHDA, CDR2 SQIVND (reference sequence). The CDR3 nucleotides read TGTGCCAGTAGTATTGGGGATAGCGGCGGGGAGCTGTTTTTT. It yields the protein CASSIGDSGGELFF.

The rearrangement uses TRBV23-1 and TRBJ1-4; 7 nucleotides line up with TRBD1. TRBV23-1 is given ORF status, its function remaining uncertain. CDR3 length equals 12 residues. J was trimmed by 14 bases and V by 2 bases; bases with no gene match: 5. This chain's CDR3 is CASSQPGQTLFF. In DNA, the CDR3 is TGCGCCAGCAGTCAACCGGGACAGACGCTGTTTTTT.

This chain uses TRBV27 with TRBJ2-3; TRBD1 is a possible D gene (6 bases). The germline V gene has CDR1 MNHEY and CDR2 SMNVEV (reference sequence). The CDR3 is 16 residues long. V lost 5 bases, J lost 0 bases, and 15 bases lay in between. CDR3 region: CASSLSRGTSTDTQYF. CDR3 nucleotides: TGTGCCAGCAGTCTCTCCAGGGGTACTAGCACAGATACGCAGTATTTT.

V gene TRBV19 combines with J gene TRBJ1-1; D unresolved. Germline values: CDR1 LNHDA, CDR2 SQIVND (reference sequence). The CDR3 spans 14 residues. Trimming took off 7 bases at V and 0 bases at J, with 12 bases between the two ends. The CDR3 loop is CASTNFPLNTEAFF. For the CDR3, the DNA is TGTGCCAGTACCAACTTCCCTCTGAACACTGAAGCTTTCTTT.